The 17 T cell receptor beta chains in this list originate from one sample, sequenced in a study of blood T cell repertoires in COVID-19. Libraries were prepared by immunoSEQ multiplex PCR; TCRdb keeps only in-frame clonotypes and omits some of them. The table includes roughly 380,000 clones, 75% to 90% detected once. Sequenced input: peripheral blood. The receptors come from a woman aged 40 to 55 with COVID-19, enrolled during active disease.

The gene calls are TRBV4-3 and TRBJ1-2; TRBD1 is a possible D gene (6 bases). CDR3 size: 15 residues. Per the germline V gene, CDR1 is LGHNA and CDR2 is YSLEER. The V end lost 0 bases, the J end lost 3 bases, and 11 bases lay between the germline ends. The CDR3 region has the DNA TGCGCCAGCAGCCAAGAGAGGGCAGGGGACTATGGCTACACCTTC. Its translation: CASSQERAGDYGYTF.

The chain links TRBV19 to TRBJ1-1; D not certain. The CDR3 runs to 12 residues. Trimming left V 5 bases short and J 11 bases short, with 15 bases between. Germline V CDR1 and CDR2: LNHDA, SQIVND (reference sequence). CDR3 protein: CASSFGLIRAFF. The CDR3 DNA is TGTGCCAGTAGTTTTGGACTCATTCGGGCTTTCTTT.

This CDR3 reads CASSLLPPRDRLYNEQFF. CDR3 bases: TGTGCCAGCAGCCTACTACCTCCCCGGGACAGGCTCTACAATGAGCAGTTCTTC. The chain joins TRBV6-2 or TRBV6-3 to TRBJ2-1, with 8 bases fitting TRBD1. CDR1 and CDR2 from the germline V gene are MNHEY and SVGEGT. J lost 3 bases, V lost 6 bases, and 16 bases had no gene match. The CDR3 runs 18 residues.

The chain employs TRBV28 and TRBJ1-6; D uncertain. V lost 6 bases and J 10 bases, leaving 16 bases between the germline ends. CDR1 MDHEN and CDR2 SYDVKM come from the germline V gene. The CDR3 length is 14 residues. The CDR3 sequence: CASSPGLFGSPLHF. DNA for the CDR3: TGTGCCAGCAGCCCGGGTCTCTTCGGGTCACCCCTCCACTTT.

The V and J genes are TRBV10-1 and TRBJ1-5; D gene uncertain. Germline assignment: CDR1 WNHNN and CDR2 SYGVQD (reference sequence). Trimming took off 0 bases at V and 3 bases at J, with 12 bases between the two ends. CDR3 length equals 16 residues. The CDR3 bases are TGCGCCAGCAGTGAGTCCGTGCGGAATCCCAATCAGCCCCAGCATTTT. This translates into CASSESVRNPNQPQHF.

The V call is TRBV2, the J call TRBJ1-3, with 7 bases aligning to TRBD1. The CDR3 consists of 18 residues. Per germline, CDR1 SNHLY and CDR2 FYNNEI. V lost 5 bases, J lost 0 bases, and 13 bases stayed unmatched. As DNA, the CDR3 is TGTGCCAGCAGTCGACGATCCCTAACAGGGGCCTCTGGAAACACCATATATTTT. Amino acids: CASSRRSLTGASGNTIYF.

The V gene is TRBV30, the J gene TRBJ2-7; 8 nucleotides line up with TRBD2. The CDR3 contains 16 residues. Germline CDR1 reads GTSNPN; CDR2 reads SVGIG (reference sequence). The junction had 14 bases not matched to a gene; V was cut back by 5 bases and J by 2 bases. Written as DNA, the CDR3 is TGTGCCTGGCGGACCGCCCGGGGAGCGGGAGCCTACGAGCAGTACTTC. Encoded protein: CAWRTARGAGAYEQYF.

This chain uses TRBV3-1 (or the pseudogene TRBV3-2) with TRBJ2-5; weak D call: TRBD2 (5 bases). The germline V gene encodes CDR1 LGHDT and CDR2 YNNKEL (reference sequence). V was clipped by 1 base and J by 3 bases, with 9 bases between them. This CDR3 comprises 14 residues. The CDR3 protein is CASSQAGMKETQYF. The DNA for the CDR3 is TGTGCCAGCAGCCAAGCCGGGATGAAAGAGACCCAGTACTTC.

The chain is built from TRBV5-5 and TRBJ1-5, with a tentative D call TRBD1 (6 bases). V shed 2 bases and J shed 3 bases, with 9 bases lying between them. Germline CDR1 and CDR2: SGHKS and YYEKEE (reference sequence). The CDR3 covers 14 residues. Here the CDR3 reads CASSLGQINQPQHF. CDR3 bases: TGTGCCAGCAGCTTAGGACAGATCAATCAGCCCCAGCATTTT. The full variable domain, its missing parts supplied by reference TRBV5-5 and TRBJ1-5, is DAGVTQSPTHLIKTRGQQVTLRCSPISGHKSVSWYQQVLGQGPQFIFQYYEKEERGRGNFPDRFSARQFPNYSSELNVNALLLGDSALYLCASSLGQINQPQHFGDGTRLSIL.

This clone was recorded a few times. The rearrangement uses TRBV6-1 and TRBJ1-2; 7 bases fit TRBD1. The CDR3 is 15 residues long. With 2 bases clipped from V and 0 bases from J, the junction kept 3 bases outside the gene matches. In germline, CDR1 is MNHNS, CDR2 SASEGT. The CDR3: CASSELTGPNYGYTF. DNA for the CDR3: TGTGCCAGCAGTGAATTGACAGGGCCTAACTATGGCTACACCTTC.

The chain couples TRBV4-3 to TRBJ1-5; 7 nucleotides agree with TRBD1. This CDR3 contains 15 residues. The V and J ends lost 4 bases and 5 bases, in that order; junction bases with no gene match: 8. Germline V gene lookup returns CDR1 LGHNA and CDR2 YSLEER. The chain's CDR3 is CASSLYRDSHQPQHF. The CDR3, as DNA: TGCGCCAGCAGCCTATACCGGGACAGCCATCAGCCCCAGCATTTT.

The chain couples TRBV7-3 to TRBJ2-1; 7 nucleotides agree with TRBD2. V gave up 3 bases and J gave up 4 bases; unmatched junction bases: 6. The length of the CDR3 is 15 residues. Germline V CDR1 and CDR2: SGHTA, FQGTGA. In DNA form, the CDR3 reads TGTGCCAGCAGCTTCGGCCTAGCGGTATACAATGAGCAGTTCTTC. Protein sequence: CASSFGLAVYNEQFF.

The genes are TRBV24-1 and TRBJ2-5, with TRBD1 identical over 9 bases. Germline CDR1 KGHDR, CDR2 SFDVKD. V shed 3 bases, J shed 1 base, and the junction held 5 bases outside the gene matches. This CDR3 is 16 amino acids long. The CDR3 spells CATSDPGTGSQETQYF. The CDR3 DNA reads as TGTGCCACCAGTGATCCCGGGACAGGGAGCCAAGAGACCCAGTACTTC.

The chain has TRBV3-1 (or the pseudogene TRBV3-2) and TRBJ1-2; tentatively, D is TRBD1 (6 bases). Per germline, CDR1 LGHDT and CDR2 YNNKEL (reference sequence). With 3 bases removed from V and 5 bases from J, the gap between germline ends came to 7 bases. CDR3 length equals 12 residues. The CDR3 reads CASSQGAYGYTF. DNA of the CDR3: TGTGCCAGCAGCCAGGGGGCTTATGGCTACACCTTC.

The CDR3 nucleotides are TGTGCCAGCAGCCCATACTCAGCGGGAGCCTACAATGAGCAGTTCTTC. This codes for CASSPYSAGAYNEQFF. The chain recombines TRBV3-1 (or the pseudogene TRBV3-2) with TRBJ2-1; 8 positions agree with TRBD2. The CDR3 covers 16 residues. Per germline, CDR1 LGHDT and CDR2 YNNKEL (reference sequence). J gave up 2 bases and V 4 bases, and 7 bases lay outside the gene matches.

V and J are TRBV27 and TRBJ2-1; D is possibly TRBD2 (6 bases). Per the germline V gene, CDR1 is MNHEY and CDR2 is SMNVEV (reference sequence). The CDR3 loop spans 15 amino acids. The V and J ends lost 3 bases and 1 base respectively, with 10 bases between them. The CDR3 is CASSLVAESYNEQFF. CDR3 nucleotides: TGTGCCAGCAGTTTGGTAGCGGAATCCTACAATGAGCAGTTCTTC.

The chain employs TRBV4-3 and TRBJ2-7; 7 bases are shared with TRBD2. The V and J ends lost 0 bases and 2 bases, in that order; junction bases with no gene match: 7. This CDR3 is 16 amino acids long. CDR1 LGHNA and CDR2 YSLEER come from the germline V gene. The CDR3 nucleotides are TGCGCCAGCAGCCAAGACCTAGGGGAGGGAGCCTACGAGCAGTACTTC. This codes for CASSQDLGEGAYEQYF.